The 27 T cell receptor beta chains presented below share a single source sample, sequenced in a study of blood T cells in healthy people across ages. A sample-barcoded 5' primer and a J-beta primer mix were used in a second PCR of about 7 to 12 cycles. From the 5' RACE reads, TCRdb called clonotypes with MiXCR, one entry per CDR3 protein. Found here are hundreds of thousands of distinct CDR3 sequences, around 52% of them singletons; the top ten hold less than 15%. Sequenced input: blood. These receptors were obtained from a woman of 80 years or more in good health.

The chain links TRBV5-1 to TRBJ1-1, with D maybe TRBD1 (5 bases). V lost 0 bases and J lost 4, with 7 bases in between. The CDR3 is made up of 13 amino acids. Germline CDR1 is SGHRS and CDR2 is YFSETQ. The CDR3, as DNA: TGCGCCAGCAGCTTGGTAGGGGTCACTGAAGCTTTCTTT. Its translation is CASSLVGVTEAFF.

The chain combines TRBV30 with TRBJ1-2; the D gene is possibly TRBD1 (6 bases). Trimming cost V 3 bases and J 13 bases, with 21 bases left between them. Germline CDR1 GTSNPN, CDR2 SVGIG (reference sequence). This CDR3 comprises 13 residues. CDR3 sequence reads: CAWSPAGAPAPTF. CDR3 DNA sequence: TGTGCCTGGAGCCCCGCGGGGGCCCCGGCTCCCACCTTC.

The gene calls are TRBV3-1 and TRBJ2-5, with D tentatively TRBD2 (7 bases). CDR3 size: 13 residues. Germline lookup yields CDR1 LGHDT and CDR2 YNNKEL (reference sequence). V was clipped by 7 bases and J by 11 bases, with 20 bases between them. The CDR3 DNA sequence: TGTGCCAGCACCAAACGGGGGGCTGATGAGCAGTACTTC. Amino acids: CASTKRGADEQYF.

In nucleotides, the CDR3 is TGTGCCAGCAGTCCCACAGGGGCGTCGGGCACTGAAGCTTTCTTT. The encoded protein is CASSPTGASGTEAFF. The chain couples TRBV12-3 or TRBV12-4 to TRBJ1-1, with 7 positions matching TRBD1. V lost 5 bases, J lost 4 bases, and 10 bases stayed unmatched. There are 15 residues in the CDR3.

V and J are TRBV20-1 and TRBJ1-5; possibly TRBD1 for D (6 bases). This CDR3 has 15 residues. CDR1 is DFQATT and CDR2 is SNEGSKA in the germline V gene (reference sequence). Trimming cost V 7 bases and J 2 bases, with 18 bases left between them. The CDR3 coding sequence is TGCAGTGTTAGGGGGGAGTCGTCCCGCAATCAGCCCCAGCATTTT. It translates to CSVRGESSRNQPQHF.

The V call is TRBV7-2, the J call TRBJ2-5; D is ambiguous. Between the trimmed V and J ends, which lost 2 bases and 5 bases, there was a span of 9 bases. Germline CDR1 SGHTA, CDR2 FQGNSA. The CDR3 has 13 residues. The DNA for the CDR3 is TGTGCCAGCAGCTTAAGGCCTGAGGAGACCCAGTACTTC. Its protein is CASSLRPEETQYF.

Many counts were recorded for this clonotype. The rearrangement joins TRBV12-3 or TRBV12-4 to TRBJ1-2; 7 bases are shared with TRBD1. This CDR3 comprises 15 residues. Trimming cost V 6 bases and J 2 bases; bases outside gene matches: 9. The CDR3 region is CASRRQGEGNYGYTF. Written as DNA, the CDR3 is TGTGCCAGCAGAAGACAGGGCGAGGGGAACTATGGCTACACCTTC.

In this sample, this clonotype turned up many times. The chain links TRBV6-1 to TRBJ2-1, with D possibly being TRBD2 (5 bases). The CDR3 loop spans 15 amino acids. V was pared by 1 base and J by 12 bases, with 19 bases between. Per germline, CDR1 MNHNS and CDR2 SASEGT. The CDR3 sequence is CASSEGTGNRPGQFF. DNA for the CDR3: TGTGCCAGCAGTGAAGGGACGGGGAATCGCCCGGGGCAGTTCTTC.

The chain combines TRBV28 with TRBJ2-5; 10 bases map to TRBD1. The J segment lost 5 bases and the V segment lost 6 bases, leaving 9 bases of the junction unmatched. There are 15 residues in the CDR3. CDR1 MDHEN and CDR2 SYDVKM come from the germline V gene. CDR3 sequence (DNA): TGTGCCAGCAGAAAACTGACAGGGGGCAAGGAGACCCAGTACTTC. Protein sequence: CASRKLTGGKETQYF.

The chain is built from TRBV6-2 or TRBV6-3 and TRBJ2-3, with 15 positions matching TRBD2. CDR3 length equals 20 residues. Trimming at V came to 2 bases and at J to 0 bases, leaving 9 bases not matched to a gene. Germline CDR1 and CDR2: MNHEY and SVGEGT. CDR3 amino acids: CASSYRAGTSGGYSTDTQYF. The CDR3 region has the DNA TGTGCCAGCAGTTACCGGGCCGGGACTAGCGGGGGGTATAGCACAGATACGCAGTATTTT.

V usage is TRBV29-1 and J usage is TRBJ2-5; 9 positions match TRBD2. Losses at the gene ends were 4 bases for V and 11 bases for J; bases not matched to a gene: 14. The CDR3 is 14 residues long. CDR1 and CDR2 from the germline V gene are SQVTM and ANQGSEA. The CDR3 nucleotides are TGCAGCGTTGGCTATGGCGGGAGGGCAAATGAGCAGTACTTC. This gives the protein CSVGYGGRANEQYF.

This chain uses TRBV21-1 with TRBJ2-3. TRBV21-1 constitutes a pseudogene. The CDR3 is 12 amino acids. In DNA form, the CDR3 reads TGTGCCAGCAGTGAGCCCACAGGTACGCAGTATTTT. Translating it yields CASSEPTGTQYF.

The rearrangement joins TRBV3-1 to TRBJ2-3; 7 bases are a match to TRBD2. Germline CDR1 and CDR2: LGHDT and YNNKEL (reference sequence). The junction had 3 bases not matched to a gene; V was cut back by 0 bases and J by 3 bases. This CDR3 contains 15 residues. The CDR3 DNA reads as TGTGCCAGCAGCCAAGACGCGGGAGTGACAGATACGCAGTATTTT. Protein: CASSQDAGVTDTQYF.

This clonotype was seen a few times. This CDR3 is CASSSDRPSTDTQYF. Written as DNA, the CDR3 is TGTGCCAGCAGCTCTGACAGGCCTAGCACAGATACGCAGTATTTT. V usage is TRBV7-9 and J usage is TRBJ2-3; weak D call: TRBD1 (6 bases). This CDR3 spans 15 amino acids. V gave up 4 bases and J gave up 0 bases, with 11 bases separating them. Germline V lookup: CDR1 SEHNR, CDR2 FQNEAQ (reference sequence).

V is TRBV7-9 and J is TRBJ2-1; 7 bases fit TRBD2. The junction had 13 bases not matched to a gene; V was cut back by 6 bases and J by 8 bases. The germline gives CDR1 SEHNR, CDR2 FQNEAQ (reference sequence). This CDR3 contains 15 residues. The CDR3 DNA sequence: TGTGCCAGCAGACTGGCCGGGACTACCAGGCATGAGCAGTTCTTC. Translating it yields CASRLAGTTRHEQFF.

V is TRBV6-4 and J is TRBJ2-6; TRBD1 or TRBD2 may be the D gene (7 bases each). Trimming removed 7 bases from V and 11 bases from J, with 15 bases in between. The CDR3 sequence is 13 residues long. The germline gives CDR1 MRHNA, CDR2 SNTAGT. CDR3 loop: CASNEGGGDVLTF. The CDR3 region has the DNA TGTGCCAGCAACGAGGGAGGGGGCGACGTCCTGACTTTC.

This chain links TRBV14 with TRBJ2-3; no clear D gene. The CDR3 covers 14 residues. In germline, CDR1 is SGHDN, CDR2 FVKESK. Trimming stripped 4 bases from V and 1 base from J, with 9 bases between. The CDR3 protein is CASSLILRTDTQYF. The CDR3 coding sequence is TGTGCCAGCAGCCTGATATTACGCACAGATACGCAGTATTTT.

The table lists this clonotype with a few counts. The chain carries TRBV2 and TRBJ2-4; TRBD1 aligns across 7 bases. CDR1 SNHLY and CDR2 FYNNEI come from the germline V gene. Germline trimming cut 4 bases from V and 1 base from J; bases unmatched to any gene: 13. The CDR3 has 18 amino acids. CDR3 sequence: CASSGTGQAIVAKNIQYF. CDR3 bases: TGTGCCAGCAGTGGAACTGGACAGGCGATAGTTGCCAAAAACATTCAGTACTTC.

Comments on this clonotype: This may be a read error: a much more frequent sequence differs by one nucleotide. V usage is TRBV6-5 and J usage is TRBJ2-2, with 7 bases lining up with TRBD2. This CDR3 is 16 amino acids long. After removal of 2 bases from V and 6 bases from J, the junction contained 9 bases not matched to a gene. Looked up from germline, CDR1 is MNHEY and CDR2 is SVGAGI. CDR3 loop: CASSYAKGTISGELFF. The DNA of the CDR3 is TGTGCCAGCAGTTACGCGAAGGGGACTATTTCCGGGGAGCTGTTTTTT.

The chain employs TRBV28 and TRBJ2-4, with a possible D match to TRBD2 (5 bases). The J call may not be correct, given that the DNA end is closer to TRBJ2-7. CDR3 length: 13 residues. Per germline, CDR1 MDHEN and CDR2 SYDVKM. In DNA form, the CDR3 reads TGTGCCAGCAGTTTGGGTGGGGAGAGCGAGCAGTACTTC. Translated, it gives CASSLGGESEQYF.

This clonotype was counted at least ten times. The chain uses TRBV28 and TRBJ1-6; TRBD1 matches at 9 bases. CDR1 and CDR2 from the germline V gene are MDHEN and SYDVKM. The length of the CDR3 is 14 residues. The J segment lost 7 bases and the V segment lost 10 bases, leaving 8 bases of the junction unmatched. This chain's CDR3 is CATLPGQGNSPLHF. The CDR3 DNA reads as TGTGCCACCCTACCGGGACAGGGAAATTCACCCCTCCACTTT.

In its sample, this clonotype was seen many times. The rearrangement links TRBV25-1 to TRBJ2-5; 9 positions match TRBD2. Trimming cost V 7 bases and J 3 bases; bases outside gene matches: 9. The CDR3 is 15 residues long. In germline, CDR1 is MGHDK, CDR2 SYGVNS. The CDR3 region is CASIDAGTSKETQYF. In DNA form, the CDR3 reads TGTGCCAGCATCGACGCCGGGACTAGCAAAGAGACCCAGTACTTC.

This chain connects TRBV7-2 to TRBJ2-1; possibly TRBD1 for D (5 bases). The J call may be incorrect, as the DNA end agrees better with TRBJ2-7. Germline lookup yields CDR1 SGHTA and CDR2 FQGNSA. The CDR3 has 14 amino acids. The CDR3 DNA is TGTGCCAGCAGCTTAGAACCAGGGATCAATGAGCAGTACTTC. This sequence encodes CASSLEPGINEQYF.

There are many counts of this clonotype. This sequence joins TRBV7-6 and TRBJ2-6, with D tentatively TRBD2 (5 bases). V gave up 2 bases and J gave up 11 bases, with 13 bases separating them. The CDR3 runs to 14 residues. Germline V gives CDR1 SGHVS, CDR2 FNYEAQ. The CDR3 DNA reads as TGTGCCAGCAGCTTAAATCCGGACGGGGACGTCCTGACTTTC. It translates to CASSLNPDGDVLTF.

The chain joins TRBV29-1 to TRBJ1-1; unclear D gene. V lost 1 base to trimming and J lost 5 bases, with 11 bases between them. The CDR3 loop spans 13 amino acids. Germline CDR1 and CDR2: SQVTM and ANQGSEA. CDR3 protein: CSVEGGMGTEAFF. Here the CDR3 DNA reads TGCAGCGTTGAAGGGGGAATGGGAACTGAAGCTTTCTTT.

This clonotype was seen a handful of times. The gene calls are TRBV7-2 and TRBJ1-5; TRBD1 aligns across 7 bases. Germline V lookup: CDR1 SGHTA, CDR2 FQGNSA. Trimming took 3 bases from V and 7 from J; bases not matched to a gene: 6. CDR3 length: 14 amino acids. DNA of the CDR3: TGTGCCAGCAGCTTGACAGGGAAGGAACAGCCCCAGCATTTT. Residues: CASSLTGKEQPQHF. The complete variable domain, with remaining parts taken from reference TRBV7-2 and TRBJ1-5, reads GAGVSQSPSNKVTEKGKDVELRCDPISGHTALYWYRQSLGQGLEFLIYFQGNSAPDKSGLPSDRFSAERTGGSVSTLTIQRTQQEDSAVYLCASSLTGKEQPQHFGDGTRLSIL.

The genes are TRBV20-1 and TRBJ1-4; D uncertain. Germline-derived CDR1 and CDR2 are DFQATT and SNEGSKA (reference sequence). The CDR3 sequence is 14 residues long. Trimming removed 1 base from V and 8 bases from J, with 14 bases in between. The CDR3 nucleotides are TGCAGTGCTAGAGTCCGGACCCTGGGCGAAAAACTGTTTTTT. This codes for CSARVRTLGEKLFF.